The 20 T cell receptor beta chains in this list originate from one sample, sequenced in a study of blood T cell repertoires in COVID-19 (dated by TCRdb to 2019 to 2021). Library construction relied on the immunoSEQ multiplex PCR assay. In its TCRdb copy, this immuneACCESS table keeps in-frame sequences only and misses some clones. Where compared with another copy, unresolved V genes explain less than half of these, and the others have no known cause. The sample table lists hundreds of thousands of clones, over 75% of them with a count of one. 1.1% of the sample belongs to the ten largest clones. The sequenced sample was PBMCs or T cells enriched from blood (not recorded which). The receptors originated from a man aged 25 to 40 who had recovered from COVID-19.

The rearrangement joins TRBV5-1 to TRBJ1-1, with TRBD1 as a possible D gene (6 bases). CDR1 SGHRS and CDR2 YFSETQ come from the germline V gene. This CDR3 has 14 amino acids. V shed 3 bases and J shed 1 base, with 10 bases lying between them. The CDR3 DNA reads as TGCGCCAGCAGCTCACAGGGCTCGAACACTGAAGCTTTCTTT. It codes for CASSSQGSNTEAFF. The full variable domain, in which reference TRBV5-1 and TRBJ1-1 provide the parts outside the CDR3, is KAGVTQTPRYLIKTRGQQVTLSCSPISGHRSVSWYQQTPGQGLQFLFEYFSETQRNKGNFPGRFSGRQFSNSRSEMNVSTLELGDSALYLCASSSQGSNTEAFFGQGTRLTVV.

The J gene is TRBJ1-5, the V gene TRBV5-6, with D possibly matching TRBD1 (5 bases). The germline V gene encodes CDR1 SGHDT and CDR2 YYEEEE. This CDR3 is 17 amino acids long. V gave up 4 bases and J gave up 4 bases, with 21 bases separating them. The CDR3 sequence: CASSKGPWEARNQPQHF. The CDR3 region has the DNA TGTGCCAGCAGCAAGGGACCGTGGGAGGCTCGGAATCAGCCCCAGCATTTT.

This clone was counted once. V and J are TRBV6-2 or TRBV6-3 and TRBJ2-1, with 14 nucleotides matching TRBD2. Unmatched junction bases numbered 4, after V lost 0 bases and J lost 6 bases. Germline V lookup: CDR1 MNHEY, CDR2 SVGEGT. CDR3 size: 17 residues. The CDR3 DNA follows: TGTGCCAGCAGTTACTCTGCCGGACTAGCGGGGGGCAATGAGCAGTTCTTC. Translating it yields CASSYSAGLAGGNEQFF.

The V and J genes are TRBV4-1 and TRBJ2-1; 12 bases align to TRBD2. This CDR3 comprises 16 residues. V was clipped by 7 bases and J by 0 bases; unmatched bases: 4. The germline V gene encodes CDR1 MGHRA and CDR2 YSYEKL. In nucleotides, the CDR3 is TGCGCCAGCAAGAGACTAGCGGGAGCCTCCTACAATGAGCAGTTCTTC. It translates to CASKRLAGASYNEQFF.

The chain links TRBV7-8 to TRBJ2-5, with D perhaps TRBD1 (7 bases). CDR3 length equals 15 residues. V was clipped by 6 bases and J by 5 bases, with 19 bases between them. CDR1 and CDR2 from the germline V gene are SGHVS and FQNEAQ. DNA of the CDR3: TGTGCCAGCAGTTCGCGGGACAGCCTTCAGGAGACCCAGTACTTC. Encoded protein: CASSSRDSLQETQYF. Full variable domain (missing parts from reference TRBV7-8 and TRBJ2-5): GAGVSQSPRYKVAKRGQDVALRCDPISGHVSLFWYQQALGQGPEFLTYFQNEAQLDKSGLPSDRFFAERPEGSVSTLKIQRTQQEDSAVYLCASSSRDSLQETQYFGPGTRLLVL.

As regards this clone: Different DNA sequences within this sample yield the same CDR3. J is TRBJ1-5 and V is TRBV30; 7 bases match TRBD1. Trimming removed 1 base from V and 1 base from J; junction bases left unmatched: 1. Looked up from germline, CDR1 is GTSNPN and CDR2 is SVGIG (reference sequence). This CDR3 comprises 14 residues. CDR3 bases: TGTGCCTGGAGTGCAGGGGGAAGCAATCAGCCCCAGCATTTT. Protein product: CAWSAGGSNQPQHF.

V is TRBV4-1 and J is TRBJ1-5, with no clear D. The germline CDR1 and CDR2 sequences are MGHRA and YSYEKL. The CDR3 totals 16 residues. Deletions cut 1 base from V and 0 bases from J, with 10 bases between. In nucleotides, the CDR3 is TGCGCCAGCAGCCAAGCATCATACAGTAGCAATCAGCCCCAGCATTTT. This translates into CASSQASYSSNQPQHF.

The chain has TRBV29-1 and TRBJ1-1; possibly TRBD1 for D (6 bases). CDR3 length equals 14 residues. V was trimmed by 6 bases and J by 3 bases, leaving 17 bases between them. From germline, CDR1 is SQVTM and CDR2 ANQGSEA. The CDR3: CSVKRGEGDTEAFF. The CDR3 DNA sequence: TGCAGCGTGAAAAGGGGCGAGGGGGACACTGAAGCTTTCTTT.

This clone has just a few counts. The chain employs TRBV28 and TRBJ1-5; no clear D. Germline CDR1 reads MDHEN; CDR2 reads SYDVKM. There are 14 residues in the CDR3. V was shortened by 6 bases and J by 7 bases, with 16 bases between the two germline ends. This CDR3 is CASSIKVGEQPQHF. The CDR3 DNA is TGTGCCAGCAGCATTAAGGTGGGAGAGCAGCCCCAGCATTTT.

The rearrangement uses TRBV6-5 and TRBJ1-4; D gene unclear. The CDR3 has 13 amino acids. Germline V gene data show CDR1 as MNHEY and CDR2 as SVGAGI. Trimming cost V 6 bases and J 4 bases, with 9 bases left between them. The CDR3 DNA reads as TGTGCCAGCAGGTCGGGGATTAATGAAAAACTGTTTTTT. It translates to CASRSGINEKLFF.

This chain connects TRBV10-3 to TRBJ2-7; D is perhaps TRBD2 (6 bases). Between the trimmed V and J ends, which lost 9 bases and 6 bases, there was a span of 12 bases. This CDR3 comprises 11 residues. The germline CDR1 and CDR2 sequences are ENHRY and SYGVKD. In DNA, the CDR3 is TGTGCCATTTCGGGGGTGGGCGAGCAGTACTTC. Translated: CAISGVGEQYF.

The chain carries TRBV13 and TRBJ2-7; TRBD1 matches 9 bases. Germline CDR1 and CDR2: PRHDT and FYEKMQ (reference sequence). Trimming cost V 0 bases and J 3 bases; bases outside gene matches: 6. This CDR3 is 16 amino acids long. CDR3 amino acids: CASSLGLGTGFYEQYF. In nucleotides, the CDR3 is TGTGCCAGCAGCTTAGGCCTAGGGACAGGGTTCTACGAGCAGTACTTC.

This chain connects TRBV28 to TRBJ2-2; D uncertain. Trimming left V 5 bases short and J 6 bases short, with 13 bases between. Germline CDR1 and CDR2: MDHEN and SYDVKM. CDR3 length equals 14 residues. The CDR3 nucleotides read TGTGCCAGCAGTCCGCCTTCAGAGGCCGGGGAGCTGTTTTTT. Residues: CASSPPSEAGELFF.

This clone was recorded only once. The gene calls are TRBV5-1 and TRBJ1-2, with D maybe TRBD1 (5 bases). CDR1 is SGHRS and CDR2 is YFSETQ in the germline V gene. The ends were cut back, 0 bases at V and 4 bases at J, with 16 bases in the middle. The CDR3 is 16 amino acids. The CDR3 nucleotides read TGCGCCAGCAGCTTGGGGGCCCAGGGAGGTTCCTATGGCTACACCTTC. Translation gives CASSLGAQGGSYGYTF.

This sequence joins TRBV7-3 and TRBJ2-5; tentatively, D is TRBD2 (6 bases). CDR1 is SGHTA, CDR2 FQGTGA, per germline. The length of the CDR3 is 15 residues. The V gene lost 1 base and the J gene lost 7 bases, with 16 bases spanning the gap. CDR3 loop: CASSLSGAQDGTQYF. The CDR3 DNA is TGTGCCAGCAGCTTAAGCGGGGCTCAAGACGGGACCCAGTACTTC.

In this sample, this clone turned up once. The V and J genes are TRBV2 and TRBJ2-1, with a tentative D call TRBD2 (6 bases). Germline V gene lookup returns CDR1 SNHLY and CDR2 FYNNEI. The V end was cut by 3 bases, the J end by 2 bases, with 11 bases between. The CDR3 runs 15 residues. The CDR3 loop is CASSDVRGTYNEQFF. Written as DNA, the CDR3 is TGTGCCAGCAGTGATGTGCGGGGAACCTACAATGAGCAGTTCTTC.

The chain employs TRBV28 and TRBJ2-3; 8 nucleotides agree with TRBD2. Germline-derived CDR1 and CDR2 are MDHEN and SYDVKM. V dropped 6 bases and J dropped 5; count of bases not matched to a gene: 10. The CDR3 consists of 15 residues. The CDR3 region is CASSVLAGLGDTQYF. CDR3 in DNA: TGTGCCAGCAGCGTTCTAGCGGGCCTTGGAGATACGCAGTATTTT.

This clone was picked up one time. This chain joins TRBV18 and TRBJ1-2; 8 bases are a match to TRBD1. The length of the CDR3 is 15 residues. Germline CDR1 KGHSH, CDR2 LQKENI. The J segment lost 2 bases and the V segment lost 3 bases, leaving 5 bases of the junction unmatched. The CDR3: CASSPMDRENYGYTF. As DNA, the CDR3 is TGTGCCAGCTCACCTATGGACAGGGAAAACTATGGCTACACCTTC.

V usage is TRBV11-1 and J usage is TRBJ2-3; TRBD2 matches 9 bases. CDR1 is SGHAT, CDR2 FQDESV, per germline (reference sequence). V lost 0 bases and J lost 4; bases outside the gene matches: 8. This CDR3 is built from 17 residues. CDR3 sequence: CASSLAPVAGVSDTQYF. CDR3 in DNA: TGTGCCAGCAGCTTAGCCCCAGTAGCGGGAGTTTCAGATACGCAGTATTTT.

The CDR3 sequence: CASSETLQVNTEAFF. In DNA, the CDR3 is TGTGCCAGCAGTGAAACTTTACAGGTGAACACTGAAGCTTTCTTT. The gene calls are TRBV25-1 and TRBJ1-1; weak D call: TRBD1 (5 bases). Between the trimmed V and J ends, which lost 2 bases and 0 bases, there was a span of 10 bases. CDR1 is MGHDK and CDR2 is SYGVNS in the germline V gene. CDR3 length: 15 residues. Supplemented by reference TRBV25-1 and TRBJ1-1, the full variable domain reads EADIYQTPRYLVIGTGKKITLECSQTMGHDKMYWYQQDPGMELHLIHYSYGVNSTEKGDLSSESTVSRIRTEHFPLTLESARPSHTSQYLCASSETLQVNTEAFFGQGTRLTVV.